The 27 T cell receptor beta chains below all came from one sample that was sequenced in a study of T-cell memory formation after mild COVID-19. One entry per CDR3 protein results from TCRdb running MiXCR on the 5' RACE reads. Altogether about 200,000 distinct CDR3 sequences are present, 7.5% to 10% being singletons, with the ten largest covering roughly 3.5%. The sequenced sample was PBMCs or a T cell subset sorted from them (not recorded which). Every receptor here comes from a man aged 18 to 30 who had mild COVID-19 (a few samples of this study predate the infection). Cell type and time point are not known.

This clonotype was found a few times. The rearrangement links TRBV29-1 to TRBJ1-3; 10 nucleotides agree with TRBD1. The CDR3 is 19 amino acids. Germline V lookup: CDR1 SQVTM, CDR2 ANQGSEA. J was trimmed by 0 bases and V by 3 bases; bases with no gene match: 14. In DNA, the CDR3 is TGCAGCGTTGATTTCACTTACGGACAGGGGGATGTCTCTGGAAACACCATATATTTT. It is translated as CSVDFTYGQGDVSGNTIYF.

This clonotype was recorded a few times. The V and J genes are TRBV2 and TRBJ2-7, with D perhaps assigned TRBD1 or TRBD2 (5 bases each). Germline CDR1 and CDR2: SNHLY and FYNNEI. V was shortened by 2 bases and J by 7 bases, with 9 bases between the two germline ends. The CDR3 loop spans 12 amino acids. The CDR3 sequence is CASSERDLEQYV. The CDR3, as DNA: TGTGCCAGCAGTGAAAGGGACCTGGAGCAGTACGTC.

In its sample, this clonotype was seen a few times. This chain joins TRBV6-5 and TRBJ2-7, with D possibly being TRBD1 (5 bases). Looked up from germline, CDR1 is MNHEY and CDR2 is SVGAGI. The CDR3 has 14 residues. V was cut by 4 bases and J by 2 bases, with 12 bases left in between. In DNA, the CDR3 is TGTGCCAGCAGTTCTAAGACAGAAACCTACGAGCAGTACTTC. Residues: CASSSKTETYEQYF.

This clonotype was seen many times. This chain connects TRBV20-1 to TRBJ2-1; 9 nucleotides match TRBD1. Germline V CDR1 and CDR2: DFQATT, SNEGSKA (reference sequence). V shed 3 bases, J shed 3 bases, and the junction held 6 bases outside the gene matches. CDR3 size: 15 residues. The CDR3, as DNA: TGCAGTGCTAGTGGGGGACAGGGTATCTACAATGAGCAGTTCTTC. Its protein is CSASGGQGIYNEQFF.

This sequence joins TRBV11-2 and TRBJ2-5, with D possibly TRBD1 on 5 matching bases. The germline CDR1 and CDR2 sequences are SGHAT and FQNNGV. The length of the CDR3 is 13 residues. V lost 1 base, J lost 5 bases, and 8 bases lay in between. CDR3 sequence reads: CASSLVQGETQYF. CDR3 sequence (DNA): TGTGCCAGCAGCTTAGTTCAGGGTGAGACCCAGTACTTC.

The rearrangement links TRBV30 to TRBJ2-7; D perhaps matches TRBD1 (5 bases). This CDR3 spans 13 amino acids. In germline, CDR1 is GTSNPN, CDR2 SVGIG (reference sequence). The V end was cut by 1 base, the J end by 2 bases, with 9 bases between. The CDR3: CAWSGAGPYEQYF. The CDR3 nucleotides read TGTGCCTGGAGTGGGGCAGGGCCCTACGAGCAGTACTTC. Full variable domain (remainder filled in from reference TRBV30 and TRBJ2-7): SQTIHQWPATLVQPVGSPLSLECTVEGTSNPNLYWYRQAAGRGLQLLFYSVGIGQISSEVPQNLSASRPQDRQFILSSKKLLLSDSGFYLCAWSGAGPYEQYFGPGTRLTVT.

This clonotype came up a few times. The chain employs TRBV30 and TRBJ2-5, with 7 bases matching TRBD2. Germline CDR1 and CDR2: GTSNPN and SVGIG (reference sequence). V lost 8 bases, J lost 1 base, and 7 bases stayed unmatched. The CDR3 is 13 amino acids. The CDR3 is CARSSGAQETQYF. CDR3 coding DNA: TGTGCCCGCAGCAGCGGGGCCCAAGAGACCCAGTACTTC.

Many counts were recorded for this clonotype. The CDR3 nucleotides read TGTGCCAGCAGCTCCCAGGCCGGGGATTCACCCCTCCACTTT. Translated, it gives CASSSQAGDSPLHF. The chain recombines TRBV7-2 with TRBJ1-6; D uncertain. CDR3 length equals 14 residues. CDR1 is SGHTA and CDR2 is FQGNSA in the germline V gene. V lost 4 bases and J lost 8, with 12 bases in between.

This clonotype appeared a few times. V usage is TRBV24-1 and J usage is TRBJ2-7; D unresolved. Germline CDR1 is KGHDR and CDR2 is SFDVKD. CDR3 length equals 15 residues. V lost 0 bases to trimming and J lost 2 bases, with 10 bases between them. This CDR3 reads CATSDLAHSPYEQYF. DNA of the CDR3: TGTGCCACCAGTGATTTGGCCCATAGCCCCTACGAGCAGTACTTC.

The V gene is TRBV7-2, the J gene TRBJ1-5; tentatively, D is TRBD1 (6 bases). This CDR3 contains 16 residues. Germline-derived CDR1 and CDR2 are SGHTA and FQGNSA. Trimming removed 5 bases from V and 4 bases from J, with 18 bases in between. Written as DNA, the CDR3 is TGTGCCAGCAGCCCCTCGGGGGGACATTGGAATCAGCCCCAGCATTTT. It yields the protein CASSPSGGHWNQPQHF.

V usage is TRBV28 and J usage is TRBJ2-7; D not resolved. Germline V CDR1 and CDR2: MDHEN, SYDVKM. The V end lost 5 bases, the J end lost 2 bases, and 13 bases lay between the germline ends. This CDR3 is built from 14 residues. The CDR3 region is CASSLGAIPYEQYV. CDR3 DNA sequence: TGTGCCAGCAGTCTAGGCGCCATCCCCTACGAGCAGTACGTC.

The chain uses TRBV7-8 and TRBJ2-3, with 8 bases matching TRBD2. V trimming: 3 bases; J trimming: 2 bases; junction bases outside the gene matches: 13. The CDR3 spans 18 residues. Germline values: CDR1 SGHVS, CDR2 FQNEAQ. The CDR3 spells CASSLRRAGVKPTDTQYF. As DNA, the CDR3 is TGTGCCAGCAGCTTGAGACGAGCGGGGGTAAAACCCACAGATACGCAGTATTTT.

This clonotype was seen at least ten times. The V gene is TRBV5-1, the J gene TRBJ1-1, with 8 bases fitting TRBD1. Germline V gives CDR1 SGHRS, CDR2 YFSETQ. The junction had 4 bases not matched to a gene; V was cut back by 4 bases and J by 2 bases. This CDR3 is built from 14 residues. CDR3 coding DNA: TGCGCCAGCAGCACCGGACAGGGTAACACTGAAGCTTTCTTT. It encodes CASSTGQGNTEAFF.

The chain has TRBV3-1 and TRBJ2-7; TRBD1 might be the D (5 bases). V was trimmed by 0 bases and J by 7 bases, leaving 16 bases between them. Germline V gives CDR1 LGHDT, CDR2 YNNKEL (reference sequence). The CDR3 contains 15 residues. CDR3 sequence reads: CASSQDGADLREQYF. The CDR3 DNA reads TGTGCCAGCAGCCAAGATGGGGCGGACCTCCGGGAGCAGTACTTC.

This clonotype was observed a handful of times. This rearrangement joins TRBV20-1 to TRBJ2-2; the D is unclear. Looked up from germline, CDR1 is DFQATT and CDR2 is SNEGSKA (reference sequence). The CDR3 totals 12 residues. The V end was cut by 4 bases, the J end by 1 base, with 4 bases between. CDR3: CSATGNTGELFF. The CDR3 DNA reads as TGCAGTGCTACGGGGAACACCGGGGAGCTGTTTTTT.

This clonotype has a handful of counts. The V call is TRBV18, the J call TRBJ2-7; TRBD1 is a possible D gene (5 bases). The CDR3 loop spans 13 amino acids. Germline CDR1 and CDR2: KGHSH and LQKENI. V shed 3 bases and J shed 2 bases, with 8 bases lying between them. As DNA, the CDR3 is TGTGCCAGCTCACCTGGCAGGGCCTACGAGCAGTACGTC. This codes for CASSPGRAYEQYV.

The chain recombines TRBV11-1 with TRBJ2-3, with 8 bases identical to TRBD2. J was trimmed by 2 bases and V by 5 bases; bases with no gene match: 6. CDR1 is SGHAT and CDR2 is FQDESV in the germline V gene (reference sequence). The CDR3 is 15 amino acids. DNA of the CDR3: TGTGCCAGCAGCCCTAGCGGGCCCTTCACAGATACGCAGTATTTT. This gives the protein CASSPSGPFTDTQYF.

The rearrangement joins TRBV7-2 to TRBJ2-7; 10 bases fit TRBD1. The CDR3 is 15 residues long. CDR1 is SGHTA, CDR2 FQGNSA, per germline. V gave up 6 bases and J gave up 3 bases; unmatched junction bases: 8. The CDR3 sequence is CASRTTGQGSYEQYF. Here the CDR3 DNA reads TGTGCCAGCAGAACTACGGGACAGGGGAGCTACGAGCAGTACTTC.

This clonotype was counted only a few times. The CDR3 DNA is TGCAGCGTTGCCCGACAGCCGAATGAGCAGTTCTTC. It translates to CSVARQPNEQFF. The chain carries TRBV29-1 and TRBJ2-1; possibly TRBD1 for D (5 bases). From germline, CDR1 is SQVTM and CDR2 ANQGSEA. There are 12 residues in the CDR3. Trimming removed 4 bases at V and 7 bases at J, with 11 bases between.

This clonotype occurred many times. The chain is built from TRBV5-1 and TRBJ2-7; 8 bases agree with TRBD2. The V and J ends lost 5 bases and 1 base, in that order; junction bases with no gene match: 5. The germline V gene has CDR1 SGHRS and CDR2 YFSETQ. This CDR3 comprises 14 residues. Here the CDR3 reads CASRTGTSSYEQYF. CDR3 DNA sequence: TGCGCCAGCAGAACCGGGACTAGTTCCTACGAGCAGTACTTC.

This clonotype showed up just a few times. The chain couples TRBV6-5 to TRBJ2-3; possibly TRBD1 or TRBD2 for D (5 bases each). Per the germline V gene, CDR1 is MNHEY and CDR2 is SVGAGI. Trimming stripped 6 bases from V and 2 bases from J, with 12 bases between. The CDR3 spans 14 residues. The CDR3 loop reads CASSHGTDTDTQYF. Here the CDR3 DNA reads TGTGCCAGCAGCCATGGGACGGACACAGATACGCAGTATTTT.

The J gene is TRBJ2-3, the V gene TRBV6-6; D unclear. The CDR3 spans 17 residues. Trimming shortened V by 2 bases and J by 1 base, and 16 bases separated the two germline ends. From germline, CDR1 is MNHNY and CDR2 SVGAGI (reference sequence). In DNA form, the CDR3 reads TGTGCCAGCAGTTACGATAGGACCTATCGGGGCACAGATACGCAGTATTTT. The encoded protein is CASSYDRTYRGTDTQYF.

The sample holds a few counts of this clonotype. The genes are TRBV29-1 and TRBJ1-2; a possible D gene is TRBD1 (5 bases). The CDR3 sequence is 14 residues long. Per germline, CDR1 SQVTM and CDR2 ANQGSEA. Between the trimmed V and J ends, which lost 6 bases and 6 bases, there was a span of 20 bases. CDR3 sequence: CSVSTHNQGDGYTF. The CDR3, as DNA: TGCAGCGTCTCCACTCATAATCAGGGAGATGGCTACACCTTC.

The table lists this clonotype with a count of one. The chain uses TRBV7-2 and TRBJ2-3; TRBD2 aligns across 9 bases. There are 14 residues in the CDR3. In germline, CDR1 is SGHTA, CDR2 FQGNSA. The junction had 5 bases not matched to a gene; V was cut back by 5 bases and J by 5 bases. In DNA, the CDR3 is TGTGCCAGCAGCCCTAGACTAGCGGAAGATACGCAGTATTTT. Its translation is CASSPRLAEDTQYF.

This clonotype was seen only a few times. The chain combines TRBV5-1 with TRBJ2-6, with D possibly matching TRBD2 (5 bases). The CDR3 is 16 amino acids. The V gene's germline CDR1 is SGHRS and CDR2 YFSETQ. The germline V and J ends were trimmed by 0 bases and 1 base, with 8 bases remaining between them. CDR3 protein: CASSLDRGSGANVLTF. CDR3 DNA sequence: TGCGCCAGCAGCTTGGACCGCGGGTCTGGGGCCAACGTCCTGACTTTC. Full variable domain (missing parts from reference TRBV5-1 and TRBJ2-6): KAGVTQTPRYLIKTRGQQVTLSCSPISGHRSVSWYQQTPGQGLQFLFEYFSETQRNKGNFPGRFSGRQFSNSRSEMNVSTLELGDSALYLCASSLDRGSGANVLTFGAGSRLTVL.

In its sample, this clonotype was seen many times. This chain uses TRBV4-2 with TRBJ1-1; D ambiguous. Germline V gene sequence: CDR1 LGHNA, CDR2 YNFKEQ. Trimming removed 4 bases from V and 5 bases from J, with 14 bases in between. The CDR3 covers 14 residues. The CDR3 nucleotides read TGTGCCAGCAGCCCCTATCAGACGGGAACTGAAGCTTTCTTT. Translating it yields CASSPYQTGTEAFF.

This clonotype was counted only a few times. The chain uses TRBV28 and TRBJ2-5; 7 bases line up with TRBD1. Germline V gene lookup returns CDR1 MDHEN and CDR2 SYDVKM. V trimming: 5 bases; J trimming: 5 bases; junction bases outside the gene matches: 8. CDR3 size: 14 residues. CDR3 amino acids: CASSRTGVVETQYF. CDR3 coding DNA: TGTGCCAGCAGTCGAACAGGGGTAGTGGAGACCCAGTACTTC. The variable domain in full, with the rest retrieved from reference TRBV28 and TRBJ2-5, is DVKVTQSSRYLVKRTGEKVFLECVQDMDHENMFWYRQDPGLGLRLIYFSYDVKMKEKGDIPEGYSVSREKKERFSLILESASTNQTSMYLCASSRTGVVETQYFGPGTRLLVL.